Listed here is a single T cell receptor beta chain. It has no known antigen specificity. No clone much larger than this one lies a single base away; base qualities are absent. The protocol used for the library was RT-PCR. The run used an Illumina HiSeq 2500. TCRdb's own reprocessing of the public reads used fastp at Q25 and MiXCR and kept productive beta chains. Entries that share a CDR3 protein sequence are merged under the most common genes and DNA. This sample gives hundreds of thousands of distinct CDR3 sequences in total; less than 30% of them show up just once. Around 2% of the sample goes to the ten largest clones. The CDR3 holds 15 amino acids from the cysteine to the phenylalanine. CDR3 DNA is the only sequence kept; it has 45 bases, read in frame from the first base. Trimming at the junction amounts to 5 bases on V and 1 base on J, and the germline ends lie 12 bases apart. The source of the sample is a study of response to subunit inactivated influenza vaccine (dated by TCRdb to 2017 to 2018). For the wider study: Deep quantitative profiling of the T cell receptor repertoire was used in the study to follow responses to a trivalent subunit inactivated influenza vaccine. Points the paper makes about the study in general: According to the authors, only a limited number of new T cells may be recruited by each seasonal influenza vaccination.

This TCR was recovered from a man aged 50 to 60 who received an inactivated influenza vaccine. Donor details come from another sample of the same person, matched by shared clones. Material: CD4+ T cells sorted from PBMCs, obtained approximately 5 days after vaccination. Recombination joined TRBV12-3 or TRBV12-4 with TRBJ1-5; TRBD1 could be the D gene, as 5 bases match. The CDR3 region reads CASSPQVPSNQPQHF. The nucleotide sequence is given as TGTGCCAGCAGTCCACAGGTTCCCAGCAATCAGCCCCAGCATTTT.